This TCR beta chain was identified during a study of CD8+CD57+ T cells in acquired aplastic anemia. About this clonotype itself: Its antigen is still unknown.

The sequenced patients had an expansion of CD8+CD57+ cells seen by flow cytometry. CDR3 size: 15 residues. V was pared by 1 base and J by 2 bases, with 11 bases between. The V gene's germline CDR1 is LNHDA and CDR2 SQIVND (reference sequence). Regarding the study as a whole: About 29 sequences, all CD8+ CDR3, were shared between patients and controls. Patients did not significantly differ from controls in CD8+ Simpson's diversity.

Genomic DNA provided the template from which TCR beta VDJ and CDR3 profiles were obtained. TCRdb passed the reads through MiXCR, listing each CDR3 protein once. Of 400,000 to 600,000 distinct CDR3 sequences listed, about a third are singletons. The sample taken for sequencing was sorted CD4+, CD8+, or CD8+CD57+ T cells (not recorded which) from PBMCs. The TCR originated in a human donor with aplastic anemia. This chain joins TRBV19 and TRBJ2-5, with D tentatively TRBD1 (5 bases). CDR3 region: CASSIVGAGQETQYF. In DNA form, the CDR3 reads TGTGCCAGTAGTATAGTAGGGGCAGGACAAGAGACCCAGTACTTC.